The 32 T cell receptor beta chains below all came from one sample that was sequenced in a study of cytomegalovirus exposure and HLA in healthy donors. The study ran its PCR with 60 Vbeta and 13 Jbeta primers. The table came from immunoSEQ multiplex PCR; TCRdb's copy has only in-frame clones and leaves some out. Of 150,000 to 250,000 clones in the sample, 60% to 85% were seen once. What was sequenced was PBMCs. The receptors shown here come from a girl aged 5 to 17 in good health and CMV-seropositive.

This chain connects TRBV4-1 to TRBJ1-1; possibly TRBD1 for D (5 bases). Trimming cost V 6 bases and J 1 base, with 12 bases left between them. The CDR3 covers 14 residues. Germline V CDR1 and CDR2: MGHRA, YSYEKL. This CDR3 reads CASRLDTRNTEAFF. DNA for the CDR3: TGCGCCAGCAGACTGGACACCCGGAACACTGAAGCTTTCTTT.

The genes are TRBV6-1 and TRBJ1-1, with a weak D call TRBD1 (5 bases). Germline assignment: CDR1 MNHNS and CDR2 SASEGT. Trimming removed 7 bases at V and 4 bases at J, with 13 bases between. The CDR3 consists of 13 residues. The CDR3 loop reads CASKNQGITEAFF. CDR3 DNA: TGTGCCAGCAAAAACCAGGGAATCACTGAAGCTTTCTTT.

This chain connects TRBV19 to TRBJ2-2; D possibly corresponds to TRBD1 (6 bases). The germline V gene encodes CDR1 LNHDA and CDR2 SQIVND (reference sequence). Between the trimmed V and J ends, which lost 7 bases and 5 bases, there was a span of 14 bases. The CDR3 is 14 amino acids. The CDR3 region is CASITTGFTGELFF. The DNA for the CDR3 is TGTGCCAGTATCACCACAGGGTTTACCGGGGAGCTGTTTTTT.

The CDR3 coding sequence is TGTGCCAGTAATCCGGCAGGGTCTGGAAACACCATATATTTT. It encodes CASNPAGSGNTIYF. The genes are TRBV19 and TRBJ1-3; maybe TRBD1 (5 bases). Trimming pared 7 bases from V and 1 base from J, leaving 11 bases between. The CDR3 is 14 amino acids. Germline V lookup: CDR1 LNHDA, CDR2 SQIVND (reference sequence).

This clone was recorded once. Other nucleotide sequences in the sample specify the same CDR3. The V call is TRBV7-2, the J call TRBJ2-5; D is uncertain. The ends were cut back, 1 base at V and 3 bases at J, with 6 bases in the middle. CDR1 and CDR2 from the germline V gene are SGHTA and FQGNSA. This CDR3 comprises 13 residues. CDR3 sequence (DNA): TGTGCCAGCAGCTTAGGAGGAAAAGAGACCCAGTACTTC. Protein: CASSLGGKETQYF.

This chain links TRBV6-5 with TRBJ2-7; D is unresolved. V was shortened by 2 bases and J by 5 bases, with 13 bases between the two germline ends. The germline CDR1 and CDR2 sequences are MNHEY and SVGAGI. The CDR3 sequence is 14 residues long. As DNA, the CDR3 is TGTGCCAGCAGTTACCGTCCCAGTGGAGACGAGCAGTACTTC. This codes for CASSYRPSGDEQYF.

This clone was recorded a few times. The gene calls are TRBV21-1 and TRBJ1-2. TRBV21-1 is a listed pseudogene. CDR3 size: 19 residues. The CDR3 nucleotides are TGTGCCAGCAGCAGGCGGGCGGGGGGGACGACCGGTGGGAACTCTGGCTACACCTTC. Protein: CASSRRAGGTTGGNSGYTF.

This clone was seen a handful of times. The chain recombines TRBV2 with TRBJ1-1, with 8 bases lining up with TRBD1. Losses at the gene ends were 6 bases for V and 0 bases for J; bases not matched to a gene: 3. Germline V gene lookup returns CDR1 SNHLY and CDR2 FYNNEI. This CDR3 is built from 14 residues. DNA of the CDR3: TGTGCCAGCAGGGTACAGGGGGTGAACACTGAAGCTTTCTTT. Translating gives CASRVQGVNTEAFF. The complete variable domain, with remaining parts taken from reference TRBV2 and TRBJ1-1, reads EPEVTQTPSHQVTQMGQEVILRCVPISNHLYFYWYRQILGQKVEFLVSFYNNEISEKSEIFDDQFSVERPDGSNFTLKIRSTKLEDSAMYFCASRVQGVNTEAFFGQGTRLTVV.

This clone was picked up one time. The CDR3 loop is CASSLDRNTEAFF. CDR3 coding DNA: TGTGCCAGCAGCTTAGACAGGAACACTGAAGCTTTCTTT. V and J are TRBV7-6 and TRBJ1-1; D unclear. The germline V and J ends were trimmed by 1 base and 1 base, with 4 bases remaining between them. This CDR3 region has 13 residues. Germline CDR1 and CDR2: SGHVS and FNYEAQ.

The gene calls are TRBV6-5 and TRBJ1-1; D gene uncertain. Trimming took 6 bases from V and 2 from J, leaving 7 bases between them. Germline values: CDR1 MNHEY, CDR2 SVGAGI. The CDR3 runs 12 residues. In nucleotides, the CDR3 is TGTGCCAGCAGCAAAACTAACACTGAAGCTTTCTTT. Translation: CASSKTNTEAFF.

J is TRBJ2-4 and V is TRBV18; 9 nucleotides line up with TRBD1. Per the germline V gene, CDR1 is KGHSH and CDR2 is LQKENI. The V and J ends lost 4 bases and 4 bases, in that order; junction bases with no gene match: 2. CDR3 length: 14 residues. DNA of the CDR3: TGTGCCAGCTCACTAGGGACAGGGAAAAACATTCAGTACTTC. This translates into CASSLGTGKNIQYF.

The chain's CDR3 is CASSSVPNSPLHF. For the CDR3, the DNA is TGTGCCAGCAGTTCTGTTCCCAATTCACCCCTCCACTTT. The chain recombines TRBV27 with TRBJ1-6; D ambiguous. V lost 4 bases and J lost 7, with 8 bases in between. In germline, CDR1 is MNHEY, CDR2 SMNVEV (reference sequence). The CDR3 consists of 13 residues.

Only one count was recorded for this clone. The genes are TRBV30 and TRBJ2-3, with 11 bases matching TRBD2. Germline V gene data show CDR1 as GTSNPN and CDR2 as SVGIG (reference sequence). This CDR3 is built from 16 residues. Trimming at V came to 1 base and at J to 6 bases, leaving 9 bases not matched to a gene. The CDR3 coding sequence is TGTGCCTGGAGTGACGGTCTAGCGGGGGGTCTCGATACGCAGTATTTT. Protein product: CAWSDGLAGGLDTQYF.

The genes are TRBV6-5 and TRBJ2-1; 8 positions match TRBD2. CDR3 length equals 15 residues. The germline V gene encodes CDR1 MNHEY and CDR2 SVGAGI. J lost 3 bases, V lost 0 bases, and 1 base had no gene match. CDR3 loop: CASSYSRGGYNEQFF. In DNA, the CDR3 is TGTGCCAGCAGTTACTCTCGGGGGGGCTACAATGAGCAGTTCTTC.

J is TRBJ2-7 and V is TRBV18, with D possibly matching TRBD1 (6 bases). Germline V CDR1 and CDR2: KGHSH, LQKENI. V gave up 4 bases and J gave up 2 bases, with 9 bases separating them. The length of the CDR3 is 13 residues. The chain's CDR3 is CASSLQGAYEQYF. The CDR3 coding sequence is TGTGCCAGCTCACTACAGGGAGCCTACGAGCAGTACTTC.

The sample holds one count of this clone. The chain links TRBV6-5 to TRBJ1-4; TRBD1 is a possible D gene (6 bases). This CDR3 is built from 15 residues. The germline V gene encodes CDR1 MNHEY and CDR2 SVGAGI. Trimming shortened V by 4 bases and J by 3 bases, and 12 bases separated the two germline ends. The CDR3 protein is CASSSTGKANEKLFF. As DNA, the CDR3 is TGTGCCAGCAGTTCAACAGGGAAGGCTAATGAAAAACTGTTTTTT.

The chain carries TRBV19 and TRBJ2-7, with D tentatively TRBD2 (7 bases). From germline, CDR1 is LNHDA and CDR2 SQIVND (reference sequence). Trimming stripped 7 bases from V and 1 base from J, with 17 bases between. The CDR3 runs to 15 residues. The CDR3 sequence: CASNPGGQRSYEQYF. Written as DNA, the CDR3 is TGTGCCAGTAACCCGGGGGGCCAGCGATCCTACGAGCAGTACTTC. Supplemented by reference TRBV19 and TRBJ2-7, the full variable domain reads DGGITQSPKYLFRKEGQNVTLSCEQNLNHDAMYWYRQDPGQGLRLIYYSQIVNDFQKGDIAEGYSVSREKKESFPLTVTSAQKNPTAFYLCASNPGGQRSYEQYFGPGTRLTVT.

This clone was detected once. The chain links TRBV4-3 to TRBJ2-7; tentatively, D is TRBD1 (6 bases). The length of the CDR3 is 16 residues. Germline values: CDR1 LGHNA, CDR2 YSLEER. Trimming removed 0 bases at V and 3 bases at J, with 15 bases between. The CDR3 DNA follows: TGCGCCAGCAGCCAAGAACAGGGTAGTTTGGTCTACGAGCAGTACTTC. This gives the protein CASSQEQGSLVYEQYF.

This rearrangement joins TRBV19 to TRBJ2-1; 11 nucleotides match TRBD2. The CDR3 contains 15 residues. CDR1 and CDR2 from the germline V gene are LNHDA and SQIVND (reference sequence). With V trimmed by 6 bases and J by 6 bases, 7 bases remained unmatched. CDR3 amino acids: CASRLLSGGANEQFF. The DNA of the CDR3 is TGTGCCAGTAGACTACTTAGCGGGGGGGCCAATGAGCAGTTCTTC.

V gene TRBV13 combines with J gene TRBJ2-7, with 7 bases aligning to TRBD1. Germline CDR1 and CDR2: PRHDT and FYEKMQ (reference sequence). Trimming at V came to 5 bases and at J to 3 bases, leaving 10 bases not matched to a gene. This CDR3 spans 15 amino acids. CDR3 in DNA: TGTGCCAGCAGCCTAACCGGGACAGACCACTACGAGCAGTACTTC. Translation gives CASSLTGTDHYEQYF.

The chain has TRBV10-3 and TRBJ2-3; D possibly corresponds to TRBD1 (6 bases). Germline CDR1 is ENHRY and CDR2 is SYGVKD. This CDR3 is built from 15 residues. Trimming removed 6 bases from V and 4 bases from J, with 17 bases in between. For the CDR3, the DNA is TGTGCCATCAGCCTCGGACAGTCCTCCGCAGATACGCAGTATTTT. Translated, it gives CAISLGQSSADTQYF.

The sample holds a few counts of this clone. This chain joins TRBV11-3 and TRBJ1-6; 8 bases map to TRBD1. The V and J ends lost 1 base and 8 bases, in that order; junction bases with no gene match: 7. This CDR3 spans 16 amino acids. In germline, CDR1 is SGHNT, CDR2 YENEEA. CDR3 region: CASSLAGGAGHSPLHF. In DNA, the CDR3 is TGTGCCAGCAGCTTAGCAGGGGGCGCGGGTCATTCACCCCTCCACTTT.

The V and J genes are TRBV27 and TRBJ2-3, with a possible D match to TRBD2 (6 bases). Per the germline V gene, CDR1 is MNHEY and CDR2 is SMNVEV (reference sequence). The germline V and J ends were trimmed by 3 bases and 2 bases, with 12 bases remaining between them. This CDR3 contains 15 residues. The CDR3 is CASSFGRGDTDTQYF. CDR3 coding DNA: TGTGCCAGCAGTTTTGGGCGGGGCGACACAGATACGCAGTATTTT.

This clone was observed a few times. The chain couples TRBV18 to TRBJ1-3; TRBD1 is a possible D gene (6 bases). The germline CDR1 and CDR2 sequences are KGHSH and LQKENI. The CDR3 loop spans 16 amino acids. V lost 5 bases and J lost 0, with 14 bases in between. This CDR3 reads CASSSMQGNSGNTIYF. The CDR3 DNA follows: TGTGCCAGCTCATCAATGCAGGGGAACTCTGGAAACACCATATATTTT.

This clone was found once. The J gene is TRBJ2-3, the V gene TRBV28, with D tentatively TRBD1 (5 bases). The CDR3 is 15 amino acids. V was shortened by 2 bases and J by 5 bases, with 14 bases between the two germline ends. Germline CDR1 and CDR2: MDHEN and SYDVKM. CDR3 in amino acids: CASSLGHSSEDTQYF. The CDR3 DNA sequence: TGTGCCAGCAGTTTAGGACACAGTTCGGAAGATACGCAGTATTTT.

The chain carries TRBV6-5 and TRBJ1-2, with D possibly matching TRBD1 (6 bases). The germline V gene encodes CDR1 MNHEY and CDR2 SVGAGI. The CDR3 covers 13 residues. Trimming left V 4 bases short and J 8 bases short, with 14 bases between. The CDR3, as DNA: TGTGCCAGCAGTTGGCAGGGGTCCGGGGGCTACACCTTC. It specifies CASSWQGSGGYTF.

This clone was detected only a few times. This CDR3 is CASSQDPQGRDTQYF. In nucleotides, the CDR3 is TGCGCCAGCAGCCAAGATCCGCAGGGGAGAGATACGCAGTATTTT. The rearrangement links TRBV4-3 to TRBJ2-3; D possibly corresponds to TRBD1 (6 bases). In germline, CDR1 is LGHNA, CDR2 YSLEER. V lost 0 bases, J lost 5 bases, and 12 bases lay in between. CDR3 size: 15 residues.

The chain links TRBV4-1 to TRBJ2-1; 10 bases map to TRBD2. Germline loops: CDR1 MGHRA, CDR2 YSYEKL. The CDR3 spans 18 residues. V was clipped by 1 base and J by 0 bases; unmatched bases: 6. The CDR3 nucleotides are TGCGCCAGCAGCCAAGGTAGCGGGGGGCTCCTCTCCTACAATGAGCAGTTCTTC. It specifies CASSQGSGGLLSYNEQFF.

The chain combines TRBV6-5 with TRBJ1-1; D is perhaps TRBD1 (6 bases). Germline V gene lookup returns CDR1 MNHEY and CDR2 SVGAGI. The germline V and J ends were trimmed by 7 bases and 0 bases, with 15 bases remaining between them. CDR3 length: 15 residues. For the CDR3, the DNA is TGTGCCAGCAATCCCTGGGGGGGGCTGAACACTGAAGCTTTCTTT. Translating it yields CASNPWGGLNTEAFF.

This CDR3 is CASSQGPVGYEQYF. CDR3 in DNA: TGTGCCAGCAGCCAGGGCCCCGTCGGCTACGAGCAGTACTTC. This chain uses TRBV6-1 with TRBJ2-7; maybe TRBD1 (5 bases). The CDR3 sequence is 14 residues long. CDR1 is MNHNS and CDR2 is SASEGT in the germline V gene. V was trimmed by 6 bases and J by 3 bases, leaving 15 bases between them.

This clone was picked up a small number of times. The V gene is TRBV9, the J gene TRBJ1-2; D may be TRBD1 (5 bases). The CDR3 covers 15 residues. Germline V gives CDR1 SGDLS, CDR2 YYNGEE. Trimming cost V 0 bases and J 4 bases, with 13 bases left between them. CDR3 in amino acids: CASSVDIGAVYGYTF. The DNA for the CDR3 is TGTGCCAGCAGCGTAGACATAGGGGCTGTCTATGGCTACACCTTC.

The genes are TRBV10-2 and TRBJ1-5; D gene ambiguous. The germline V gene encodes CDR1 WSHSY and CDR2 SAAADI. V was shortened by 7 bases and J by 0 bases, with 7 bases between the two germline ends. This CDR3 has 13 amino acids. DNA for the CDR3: TGCGCCAGCACCCCTAATAGCAATCAGCCCCAGCATTTT. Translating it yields CASTPNSNQPQHF.